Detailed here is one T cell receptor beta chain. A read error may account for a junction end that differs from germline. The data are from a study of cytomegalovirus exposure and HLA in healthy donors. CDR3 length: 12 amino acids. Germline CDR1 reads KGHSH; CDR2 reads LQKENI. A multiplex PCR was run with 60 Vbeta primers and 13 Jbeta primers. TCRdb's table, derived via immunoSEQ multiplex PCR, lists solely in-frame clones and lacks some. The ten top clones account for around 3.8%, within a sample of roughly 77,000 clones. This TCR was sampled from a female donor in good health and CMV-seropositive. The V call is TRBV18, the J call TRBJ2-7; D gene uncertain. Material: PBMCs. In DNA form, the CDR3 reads TGTGCCAGCTCCCCACCTGAGTCCGAGCAGTACTTC. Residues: CASSPPESEQYF.